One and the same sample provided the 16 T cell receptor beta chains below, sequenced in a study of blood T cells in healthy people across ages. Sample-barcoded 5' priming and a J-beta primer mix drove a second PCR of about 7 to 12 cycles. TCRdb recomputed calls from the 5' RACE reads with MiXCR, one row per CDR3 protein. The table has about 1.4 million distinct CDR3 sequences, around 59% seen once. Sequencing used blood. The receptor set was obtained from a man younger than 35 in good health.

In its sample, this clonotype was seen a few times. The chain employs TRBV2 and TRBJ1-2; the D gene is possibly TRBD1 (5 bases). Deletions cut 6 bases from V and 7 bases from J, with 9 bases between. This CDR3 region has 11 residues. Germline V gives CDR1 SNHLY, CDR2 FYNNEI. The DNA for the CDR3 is TGTGCCAGCAGGGGGACGGTTGGCTACACCTTC. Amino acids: CASRGTVGYTF.

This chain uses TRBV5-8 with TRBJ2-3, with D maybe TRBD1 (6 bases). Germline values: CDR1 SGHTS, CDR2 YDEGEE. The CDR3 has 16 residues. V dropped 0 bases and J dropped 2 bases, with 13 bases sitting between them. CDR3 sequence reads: CASSLAVRGDTDTQYF. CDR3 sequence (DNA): TGTGCCAGCAGCTTGGCAGTCAGGGGTGACACAGATACGCAGTATTTT.

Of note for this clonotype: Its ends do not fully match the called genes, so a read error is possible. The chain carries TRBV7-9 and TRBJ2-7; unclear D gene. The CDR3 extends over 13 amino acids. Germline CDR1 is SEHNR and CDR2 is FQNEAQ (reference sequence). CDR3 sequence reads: CAGSKGLFYEQYF. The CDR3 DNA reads TGTGCCGGCAGCAAGGGCTTATTCTACGAGCAGTACTTC.

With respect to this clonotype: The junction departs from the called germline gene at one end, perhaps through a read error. Here the CDR3 reads CSARDPMGTGEELFF. For the CDR3, the DNA is TGCAGTGCTAGAGATCCGATGGGGACTGGTGAAGAACTGTTTTTT. The chain is built from TRBV20-1 and TRBJ1-4; tentative D call: TRBD1 (5 bases). Germline V gene sequence: CDR1 DFQATT, CDR2 SNEGSKA (reference sequence). The CDR3 loop spans 15 amino acids.

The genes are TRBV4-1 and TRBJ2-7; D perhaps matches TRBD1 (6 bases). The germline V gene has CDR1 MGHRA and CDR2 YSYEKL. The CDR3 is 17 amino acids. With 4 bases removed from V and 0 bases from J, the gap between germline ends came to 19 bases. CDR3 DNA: TGCGCCAGCAGCCCCCCTGGGGTTGGACAGAGCTCCTACGAGCAGTACTTC. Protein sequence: CASSPPGVGQSSYEQYF.

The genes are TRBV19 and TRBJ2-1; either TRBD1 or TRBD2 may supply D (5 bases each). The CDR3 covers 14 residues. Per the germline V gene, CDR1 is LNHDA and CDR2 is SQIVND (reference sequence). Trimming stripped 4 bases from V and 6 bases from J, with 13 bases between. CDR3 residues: CASSRGIRGNEQFF. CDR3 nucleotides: TGTGCCAGTAGTAGGGGGATTAGGGGCAATGAGCAGTTCTTC.

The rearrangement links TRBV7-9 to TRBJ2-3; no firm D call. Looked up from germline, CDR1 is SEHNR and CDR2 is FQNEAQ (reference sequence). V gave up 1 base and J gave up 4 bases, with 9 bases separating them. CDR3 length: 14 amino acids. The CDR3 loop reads CASSLVDLPDTQYF. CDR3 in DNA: TGTGCCAGCAGCTTAGTCGATCTGCCAGATACGCAGTATTTT.

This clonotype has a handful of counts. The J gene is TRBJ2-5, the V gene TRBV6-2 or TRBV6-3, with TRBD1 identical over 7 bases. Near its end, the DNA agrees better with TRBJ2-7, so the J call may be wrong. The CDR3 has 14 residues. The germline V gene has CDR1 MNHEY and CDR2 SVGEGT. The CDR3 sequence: CASSYTAGGYEQYF. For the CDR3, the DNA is TGTGCCAGCAGTTACACGGCAGGGGGCTACGAGCAGTACTTC.

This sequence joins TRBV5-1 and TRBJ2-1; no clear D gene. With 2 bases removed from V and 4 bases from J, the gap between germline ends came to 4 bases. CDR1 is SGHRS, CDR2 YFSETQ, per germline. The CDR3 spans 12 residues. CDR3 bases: TGCGCCAGCAGCTTTGTGTACAATGAGCAGTTCTTC. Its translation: CASSFVYNEQFF. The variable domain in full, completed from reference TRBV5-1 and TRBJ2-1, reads KAGVTQTPRYLIKTRGQQVTLSCSPISGHRSVSWYQQTPGQGLQFLFEYFSETQRNKGNFPGRFSGRQFSNSRSEMNVSTLELGDSALYLCASSFVYNEQFFGPGTRLTVL.

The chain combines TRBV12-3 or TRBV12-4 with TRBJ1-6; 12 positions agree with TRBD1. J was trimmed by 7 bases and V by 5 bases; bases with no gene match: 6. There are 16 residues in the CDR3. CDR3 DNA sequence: TGTGCCAGCAGTACCAGGGACAGGGGGCGCAATTCACCCCTCCACTTT. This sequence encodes CASSTRDRGRNSPLHF.

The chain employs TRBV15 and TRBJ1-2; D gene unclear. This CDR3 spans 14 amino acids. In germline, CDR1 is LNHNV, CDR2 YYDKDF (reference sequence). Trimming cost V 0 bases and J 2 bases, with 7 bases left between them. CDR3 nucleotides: TGTGCCACCAGCAGAGACGGGATGAACTATGGCTACACCTTC. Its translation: CATSRDGMNYGYTF.

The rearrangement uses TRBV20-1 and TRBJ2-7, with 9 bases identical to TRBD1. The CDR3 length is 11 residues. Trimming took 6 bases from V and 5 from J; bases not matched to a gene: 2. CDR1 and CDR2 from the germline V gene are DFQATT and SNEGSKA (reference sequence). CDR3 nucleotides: TGCAGTGCCTGGACAGGGGACGAGCAGTACTTC. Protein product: CSAWTGDEQYF.

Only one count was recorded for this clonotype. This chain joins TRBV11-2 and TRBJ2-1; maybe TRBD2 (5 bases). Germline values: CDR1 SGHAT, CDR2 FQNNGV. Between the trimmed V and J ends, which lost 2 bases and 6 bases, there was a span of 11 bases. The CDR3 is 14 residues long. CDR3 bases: TGTGCCAGCAGCTTAAGCGGACGCAGCAATGAGCAGTTCTTC. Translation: CASSLSGRSNEQFF.

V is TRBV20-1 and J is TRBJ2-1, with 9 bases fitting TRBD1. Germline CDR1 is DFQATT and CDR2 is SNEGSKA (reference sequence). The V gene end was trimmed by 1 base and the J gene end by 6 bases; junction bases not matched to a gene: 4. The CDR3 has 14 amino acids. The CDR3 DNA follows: TGCAGTGCTAGAGGGGACAGGGTTGGCAATGAGCAGTTCTTC. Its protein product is CSARGDRVGNEQFF.

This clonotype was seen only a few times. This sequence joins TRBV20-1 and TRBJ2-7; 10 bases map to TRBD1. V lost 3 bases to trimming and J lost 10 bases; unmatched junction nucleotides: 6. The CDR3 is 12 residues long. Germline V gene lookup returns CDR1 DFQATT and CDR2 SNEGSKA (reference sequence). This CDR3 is CSASGDRGLQYF. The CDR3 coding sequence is TGCAGTGCTAGTGGGGACAGGGGACTACAGTACTTC.

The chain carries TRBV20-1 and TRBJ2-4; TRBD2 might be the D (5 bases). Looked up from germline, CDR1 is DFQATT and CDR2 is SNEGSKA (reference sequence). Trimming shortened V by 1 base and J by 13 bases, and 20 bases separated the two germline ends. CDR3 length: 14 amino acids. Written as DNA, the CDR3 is TGCAGTGCTAGAGGGGGAGCTGGGTTAGAGGAGCAGTACTTC. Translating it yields CSARGGAGLEEQYF.